This TCR beta chain was sequenced for a study of PD-1 blockade in classical Hodgkin lymphoma. Relapses following autologous stem cell transplantation were seen in all patients, with brentuximab vedotin exposure varying. V lost 1 base to trimming and J lost 4 bases, with 7 bases between them. Germline V gives CDR1 SQVTM, CDR2 ANQGSEA. CDR3 length: 12 amino acids. Sequencing used immunoSEQ multiplex PCR; TCRdb keeps in-frame clones, though not all of them. Of under 80,000 clones in the sample, 60% to 80% were seen once. Here the sequenced sample was peripheral blood mononuclear cells (PBMCs), taken before the second cycle of nivolumab. The rearrangement links TRBV29-1 to TRBJ1-2; D unresolved. The receptor was derived from a human donor with classical Hodgkin lymphoma. This CDR3 is CSVEVHLYGYTF. The DNA of the CDR3 is TGCAGCGTTGAAGTACACCTCTATGGCTACACCTTC.